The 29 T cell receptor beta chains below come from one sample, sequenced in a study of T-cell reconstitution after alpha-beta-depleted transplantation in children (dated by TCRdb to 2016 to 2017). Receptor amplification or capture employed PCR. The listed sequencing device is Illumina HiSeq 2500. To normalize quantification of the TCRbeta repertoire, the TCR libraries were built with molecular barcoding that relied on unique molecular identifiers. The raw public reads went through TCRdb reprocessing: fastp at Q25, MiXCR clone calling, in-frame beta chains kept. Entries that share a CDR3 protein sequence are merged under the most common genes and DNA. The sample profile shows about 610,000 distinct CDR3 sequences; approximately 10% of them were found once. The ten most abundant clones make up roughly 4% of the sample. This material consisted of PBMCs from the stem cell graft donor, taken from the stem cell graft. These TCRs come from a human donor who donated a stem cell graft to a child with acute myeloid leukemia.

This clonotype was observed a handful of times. The DNA of the CDR3 is TGTGCCAGCAGCCTCCTAGGAGTAGCGGGAGGATTAGATACGCAGTATTTT. It encodes CASSLLGVAGGLDTQYF. This chain uses TRBV7-3 with TRBJ2-3, with TRBD2 identical over 10 bases. Germline CDR1 and CDR2: SGHTA and FQGTGA. The CDR3 runs 17 residues. With 5 bases clipped from V and 5 bases from J, the junction kept 13 bases outside the gene matches. Full variable domain (outside the CDR3, taken from reference TRBV7-3 and TRBJ2-3): GAGVSQTPSNKVTEKGKYVELRCDPISGHTALYWYRQSLGQGPEFLIYFQGTGAADDSGLPNDRFFAVRPEGSVSTLKIQRTERGDSAVYLCASSLLGVAGGLDTQYFGPGTRLTVL.

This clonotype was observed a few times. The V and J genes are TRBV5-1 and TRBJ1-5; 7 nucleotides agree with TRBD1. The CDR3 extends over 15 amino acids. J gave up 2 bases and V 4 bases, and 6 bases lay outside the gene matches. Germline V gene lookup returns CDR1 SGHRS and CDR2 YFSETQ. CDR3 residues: CASSPDGTGNQPQHF. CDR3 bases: TGCGCCAGCAGCCCCGACGGGACAGGCAATCAGCCCCAGCATTTT. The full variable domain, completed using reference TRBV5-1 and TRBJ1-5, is KAGVTQTPRYLIKTRGQQVTLSCSPISGHRSVSWYQQTPGQGLQFLFEYFSETQRNKGNFPGRFSGRQFSNSRSEMNVSTLELGDSALYLCASSPDGTGNQPQHFGDGTRLSIL.

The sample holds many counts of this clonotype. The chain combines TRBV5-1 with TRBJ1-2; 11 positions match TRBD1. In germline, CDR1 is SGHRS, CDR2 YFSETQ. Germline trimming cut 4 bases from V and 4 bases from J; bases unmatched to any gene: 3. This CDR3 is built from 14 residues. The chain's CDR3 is CASSRDRGSYGYTF. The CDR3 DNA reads TGCGCCAGCAGCCGGGACAGGGGGAGCTATGGCTACACCTTC.

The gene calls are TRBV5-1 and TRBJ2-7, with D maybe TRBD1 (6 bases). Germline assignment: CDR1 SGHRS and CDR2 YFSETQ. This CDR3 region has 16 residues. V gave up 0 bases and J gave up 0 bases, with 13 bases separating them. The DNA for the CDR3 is TGCGCCAGCAGCTTGGCCGACAGGACAGCCTCCTACGAGCAGTACTTC. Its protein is CASSLADRTASYEQYF.

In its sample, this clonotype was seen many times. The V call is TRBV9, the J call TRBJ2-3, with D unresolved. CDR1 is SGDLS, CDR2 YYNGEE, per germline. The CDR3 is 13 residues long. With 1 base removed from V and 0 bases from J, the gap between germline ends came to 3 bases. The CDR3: CASSVLSTDTQYF. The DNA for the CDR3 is TGTGCCAGCAGCGTATTAAGCACAGATACGCAGTATTTT.

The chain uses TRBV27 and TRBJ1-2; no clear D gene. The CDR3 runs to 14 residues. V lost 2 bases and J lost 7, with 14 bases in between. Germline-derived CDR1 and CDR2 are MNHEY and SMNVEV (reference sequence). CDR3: CASSLLPPIGGYTF. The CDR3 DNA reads TGTGCCAGCAGTTTACTCCCCCCAATTGGTGGCTACACCTTC.

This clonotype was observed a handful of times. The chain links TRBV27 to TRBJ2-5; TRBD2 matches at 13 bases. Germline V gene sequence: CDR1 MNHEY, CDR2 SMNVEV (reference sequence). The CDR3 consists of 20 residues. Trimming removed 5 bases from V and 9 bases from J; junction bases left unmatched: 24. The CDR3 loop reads CASSPTGFGTSGTHRVSQYF. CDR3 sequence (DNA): TGTGCCAGCAGTCCTACGGGGTTCGGGACTAGCGGGACCCACCGTGTGTCCCAGTACTTC.

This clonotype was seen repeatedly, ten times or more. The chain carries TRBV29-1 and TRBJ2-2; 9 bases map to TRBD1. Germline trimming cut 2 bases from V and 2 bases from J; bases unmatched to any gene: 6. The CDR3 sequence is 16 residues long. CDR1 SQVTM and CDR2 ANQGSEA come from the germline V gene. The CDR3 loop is CSVEPMGQGNTGELFF. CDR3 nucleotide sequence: TGCAGCGTTGAACCTATGGGACAGGGAAACACCGGGGAGCTGTTTTTT.

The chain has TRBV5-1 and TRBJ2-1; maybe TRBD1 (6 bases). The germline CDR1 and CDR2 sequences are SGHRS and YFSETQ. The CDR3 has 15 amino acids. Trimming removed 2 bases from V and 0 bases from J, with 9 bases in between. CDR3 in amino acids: CASSLQGPSYNEQFF. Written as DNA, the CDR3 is TGCGCCAGCAGCTTACAGGGCCCCTCCTACAATGAGCAGTTCTTC.

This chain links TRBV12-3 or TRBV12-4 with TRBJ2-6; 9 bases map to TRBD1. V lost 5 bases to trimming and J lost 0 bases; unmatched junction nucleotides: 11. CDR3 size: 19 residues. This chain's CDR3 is CASSQPRTGVFSGANVLTF. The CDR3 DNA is TGTGCCAGCAGTCAGCCACGGACAGGGGTATTCTCTGGGGCCAACGTCCTGACTTTC.

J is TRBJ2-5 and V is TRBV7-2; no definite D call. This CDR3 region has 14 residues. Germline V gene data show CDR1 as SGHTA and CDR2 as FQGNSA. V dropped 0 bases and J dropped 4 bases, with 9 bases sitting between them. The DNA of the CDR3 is TGTGCCAGCAGCTTAGCTCCAGCCTTAGAGACCCAGTACTTC. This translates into CASSLAPALETQYF.

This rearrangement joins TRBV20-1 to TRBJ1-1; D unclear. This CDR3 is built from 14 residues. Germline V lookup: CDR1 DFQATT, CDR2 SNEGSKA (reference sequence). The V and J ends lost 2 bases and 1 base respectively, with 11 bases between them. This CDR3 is CSARTPVGNTEAFF. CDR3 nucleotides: TGCAGTGCTAGAACCCCCGTTGGGAACACTGAAGCTTTCTTT.

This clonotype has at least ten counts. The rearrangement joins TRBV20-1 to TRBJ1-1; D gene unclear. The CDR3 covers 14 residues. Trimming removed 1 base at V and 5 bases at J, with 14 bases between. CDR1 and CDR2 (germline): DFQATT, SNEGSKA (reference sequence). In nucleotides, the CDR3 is TGCAGTGCTAGAGTCATAAGGGTCGGGACTGAAGCTTTCTTT. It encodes CSARVIRVGTEAFF.

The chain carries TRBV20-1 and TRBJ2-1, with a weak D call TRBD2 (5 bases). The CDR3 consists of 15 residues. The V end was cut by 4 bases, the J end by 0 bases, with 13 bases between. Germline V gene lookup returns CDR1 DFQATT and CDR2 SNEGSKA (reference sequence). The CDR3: CSATRARTSYNEQFF. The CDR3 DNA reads TGCAGTGCTACGCGGGCGCGGACCTCCTACAATGAGCAGTTCTTC.

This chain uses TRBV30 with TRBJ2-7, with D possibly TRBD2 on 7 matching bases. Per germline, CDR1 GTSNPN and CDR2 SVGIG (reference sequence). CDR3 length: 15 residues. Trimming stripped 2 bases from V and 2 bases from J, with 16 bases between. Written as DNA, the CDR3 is TGTGCCTGGAGTCGGGGGGCAGGGGCCACCTACGAGCAGTACTTC. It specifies CAWSRGAGATYEQYF.

CDR3 in amino acids: CASSSGREVAYEQYF. The CDR3 nucleotides are TGTGCCAGCAGCTCCGGCAGGGAGGTAGCCTACGAGCAGTACTTC. The chain uses TRBV7-9 and TRBJ2-7, with D perhaps matching TRBD2 (6 bases). The CDR3 has 15 amino acids. The V end lost 4 bases, the J end lost 2 bases, and 15 bases lay between the germline ends. Germline V gives CDR1 SEHNR, CDR2 FQNEAQ (reference sequence).

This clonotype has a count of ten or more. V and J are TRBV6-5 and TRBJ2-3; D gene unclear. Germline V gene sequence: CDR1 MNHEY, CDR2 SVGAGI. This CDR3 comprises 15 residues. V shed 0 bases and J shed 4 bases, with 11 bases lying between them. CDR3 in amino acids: CASSYSRLSPDTQYF. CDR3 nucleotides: TGTGCCAGCAGTTACTCGAGGCTTAGTCCAGATACGCAGTATTTT.

The CDR3, as DNA: TGCAGTGCTCGTGACTCAGATACGCAGTATTTT. Protein sequence: CSARDSDTQYF. The V and J genes are TRBV20-1 and TRBJ2-3; no clear D gene. Germline CDR1 reads DFQATT; CDR2 reads SNEGSKA (reference sequence). The CDR3 has 11 amino acids. V lost 5 bases, J lost 4 bases, and 7 bases lay in between.

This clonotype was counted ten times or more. In DNA, the CDR3 is TGCAGTGCTCCCGGACAGCCTGGAAACACCATATATTTT. Its translation: CSAPGQPGNTIYF. The chain employs TRBV20-1 and TRBJ1-3, with D perhaps TRBD1 (6 bases). This CDR3 region has 13 residues. The V end lost 5 bases, the J end lost 2 bases, and 10 bases lay between the germline ends. Germline V gives CDR1 DFQATT, CDR2 SNEGSKA (reference sequence).

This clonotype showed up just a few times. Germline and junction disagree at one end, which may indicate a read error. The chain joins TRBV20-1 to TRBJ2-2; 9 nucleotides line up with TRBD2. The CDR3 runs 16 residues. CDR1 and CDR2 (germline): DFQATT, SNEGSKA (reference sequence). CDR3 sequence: CCARDPASGTTGELFF. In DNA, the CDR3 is TGCTGTGCTAGAGATCCCGCTAGCGGGACGACCGGGGAGCTGTTTTTT.

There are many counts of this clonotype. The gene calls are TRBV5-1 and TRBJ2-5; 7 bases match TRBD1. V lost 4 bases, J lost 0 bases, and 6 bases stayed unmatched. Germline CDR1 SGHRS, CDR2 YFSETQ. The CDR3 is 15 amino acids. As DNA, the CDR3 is TGCGCCAGCAGCCCCGGGACAGTCAACCAAGAGACCCAGTACTTC. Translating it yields CASSPGTVNQETQYF.

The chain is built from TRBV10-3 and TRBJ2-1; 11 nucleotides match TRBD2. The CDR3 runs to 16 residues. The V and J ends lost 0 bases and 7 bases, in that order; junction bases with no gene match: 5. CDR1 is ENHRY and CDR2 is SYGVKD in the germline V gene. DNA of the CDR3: TGTGCCATCAGTGAGTCCTCGACTAGCGGGATAAATGAGCAGTTCTTC. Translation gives CAISESSTSGINEQFF.

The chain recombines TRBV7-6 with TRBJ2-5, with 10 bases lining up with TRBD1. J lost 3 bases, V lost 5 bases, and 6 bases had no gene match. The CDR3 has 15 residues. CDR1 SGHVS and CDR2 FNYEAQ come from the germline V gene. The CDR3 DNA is TGTGCCAGCAGCGAAGGGACAGGGGTCGAAGAGACCCAGTACTTC. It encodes CASSEGTGVEETQYF.

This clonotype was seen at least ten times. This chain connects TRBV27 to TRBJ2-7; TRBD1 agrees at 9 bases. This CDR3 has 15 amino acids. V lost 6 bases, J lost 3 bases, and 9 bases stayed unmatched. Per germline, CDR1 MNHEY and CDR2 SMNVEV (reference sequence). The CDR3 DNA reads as TGTGCCAGCAGCAAGGACAGGGGACGTTTCTACGAGCAGTACTTC. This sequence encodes CASSKDRGRFYEQYF.

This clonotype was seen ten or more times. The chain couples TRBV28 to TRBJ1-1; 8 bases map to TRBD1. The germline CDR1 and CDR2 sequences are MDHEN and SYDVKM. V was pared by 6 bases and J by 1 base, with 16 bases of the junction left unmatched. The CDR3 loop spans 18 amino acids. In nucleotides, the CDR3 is TGTGCCAGCAGACATGGACAGGGTGGCATGATTCAGAACACTGAAGCTTTCTTT. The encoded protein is CASRHGQGGMIQNTEAFF.

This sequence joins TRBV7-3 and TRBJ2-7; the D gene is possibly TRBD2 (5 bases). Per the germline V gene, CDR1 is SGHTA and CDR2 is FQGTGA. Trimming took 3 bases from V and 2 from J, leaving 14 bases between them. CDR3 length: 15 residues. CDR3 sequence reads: CASSFEGNCPYEQYF. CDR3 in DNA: TGTGCCAGCAGCTTCGAGGGAAATTGTCCCTACGAGCAGTACTTC.

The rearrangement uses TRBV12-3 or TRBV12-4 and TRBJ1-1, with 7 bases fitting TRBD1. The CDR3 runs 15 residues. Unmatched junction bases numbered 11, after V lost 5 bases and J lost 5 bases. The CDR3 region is CASSLRQGQFTEAFF. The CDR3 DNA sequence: TGTGCCAGCAGTCTACGACAGGGCCAATTTACTGAAGCTTTCTTT.

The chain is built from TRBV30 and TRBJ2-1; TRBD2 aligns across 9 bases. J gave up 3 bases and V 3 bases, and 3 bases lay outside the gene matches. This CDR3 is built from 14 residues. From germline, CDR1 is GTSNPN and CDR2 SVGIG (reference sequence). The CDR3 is CAWRTSGVYNEQFF. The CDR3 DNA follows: TGTGCCTGGAGGACTAGCGGAGTCTACAATGAGCAGTTCTTC.

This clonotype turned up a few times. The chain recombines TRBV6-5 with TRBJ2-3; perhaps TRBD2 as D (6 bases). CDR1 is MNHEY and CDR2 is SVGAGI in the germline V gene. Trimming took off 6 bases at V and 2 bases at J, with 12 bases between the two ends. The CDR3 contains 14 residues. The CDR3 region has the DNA TGTGCCAGCAGGGCGGGACTGTTCACAGATACGCAGTATTTT. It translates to CASRAGLFTDTQYF.